Below are 16 T cell receptor beta chains sequenced from a single sample in a study of T-cell reconstitution after alpha-beta-depleted transplantation in children. A TCRbeta library incorporating unique molecular identifiers was prepared. TCRdb processed the PCR reads anew with MiXCR; each CDR3 protein has one entry. The repertoire holds 90,000 to 130,000 distinct CDR3 sequences, 6.4% seen once, with 20% to 25% in the top ten. Sequenced material: PBMCs, mostly from graft donor cells, taken 360 days after TCRalphabeta/CD19-depleted stem cell transplant. These receptors were collected from a male patient aged 2 to 9 who had a stem cell transplant for acute lymphoblastic leukemia, so the T cells may come from the graft donor.

This clonotype was seen repeatedly, ten times or more. CDR3 in amino acids: CASSPRRETDTQYF. CDR3 bases: TGTGCCAGCAGTCCCCGGCGGGAAACAGATACGCAGTATTTT. The chain uses TRBV7-9 and TRBJ2-3; D possibly corresponds to TRBD2 (6 bases). V lost 6 bases, J lost 3 bases, and 13 bases lay in between. The CDR3 is 14 residues long. Germline CDR1 is SEHNR and CDR2 is FQNEAQ (reference sequence).

The gene calls are TRBV28 and TRBJ1-6; the match to TRBD1 covers 8 bases. CDR1 is MDHEN, CDR2 SYDVKM, per germline. V trimming: 7 bases; J trimming: 4 bases; junction bases outside the gene matches: 6. This CDR3 region has 15 residues. The CDR3 protein is CASIRGRRYNSPLHF. CDR3 in DNA: TGTGCCAGCATCAGGGGGCGCCGATATAATTCACCCCTCCACTTT.

About this clonotype: This sequence may be a read error, since a much larger clone differs from it by one base. This likely comes from a read error, as the CDR3 has no conserved phenylalanine or tryptophan at its end. V is TRBV10-1 and J is TRBJ2-6; possibly TRBD1 for D (6 bases). Trimming removed 6 bases at V and 0 bases at J, with 15 bases between. Germline V lookup: CDR1 WNHNN, CDR2 SYGVQD (reference sequence). The CDR3 has 17 amino acids. CDR3 bases: TGCGCCAGCAGGACAGGAGAAAAAACCTCTGGGGCCAACGTCCTGACTTCC. Its translation: CASRTGEKTSGANVLTS.

In this sample, this clonotype turned up many times. This chain joins TRBV5-1 and TRBJ2-1; D may be TRBD1 or TRBD2 (6 bases each). CDR3 length: 16 amino acids. Germline V lookup: CDR1 SGHRS, CDR2 YFSETQ. Trimming pared 1 base from V and 2 bases from J, leaving 13 bases between. CDR3 nucleotide sequence: TGCGCCAGCAGCTTGATCGGGGGCGGTCCCTACAATGAGCAGTTCTTC. Translating it yields CASSLIGGGPYNEQFF.

V is TRBV24-1 and J is TRBJ1-5, with D possibly TRBD1 on 5 matching bases. V gave up 0 bases and J gave up 10 bases, with 12 bases separating them. The CDR3 consists of 14 residues. CDR1 and CDR2 (germline): KGHDR, SFDVKD. CDR3 in DNA: TGTGCCACCAGTGATTTGAACAGGAACCATCCCCAGCATTTT. It translates to CATSDLNRNHPQHF.

This clonotype was seen at least ten times. V usage is TRBV5-1 and J usage is TRBJ2-1; 9 bases map to TRBD1. The CDR3 consists of 15 residues. Germline CDR1 and CDR2: SGHRS and YFSETQ. The trim removed 4 bases at V and 8 bases at J, leaving 10 bases unmatched. The CDR3 DNA follows: TGCGCCAGCAGCCCGCGACCGGGACAGGGCGATGAGCAGTTCTTC. Amino acids: CASSPRPGQGDEQFF.

The chain combines TRBV6-6 with TRBJ2-7, with D hard to call. Trimming removed 6 bases at V and 0 bases at J, with 3 bases between. The CDR3 is 11 amino acids. Germline values: CDR1 MNHNY, CDR2 SVGAGI (reference sequence). CDR3 sequence reads: CASRTSYEQYF. The CDR3, as DNA: TGTGCCAGCAGGACCTCCTACGAGCAGTACTTC.

This clonotype came up many times. The rearrangement links TRBV7-9 to TRBJ2-1; TRBD2 aligns across 14 bases. The V segment lost 6 bases and the J segment 8 bases; nucleotides outside the gene matches: 9. Germline-derived CDR1 and CDR2 are SEHNR and FQNEAQ (reference sequence). The CDR3 length is 16 residues. CDR3: CASRSTGLAGVDEQFF. The CDR3 bases are TGTGCCAGCAGGTCAACGGGACTAGCGGGAGTCGATGAGCAGTTCTTC.

The genes are TRBV20-1 and TRBJ2-5; no reliable D call. The V end was cut by 1 base, the J end by 5 bases, with 11 bases between. In germline, CDR1 is DFQATT, CDR2 SNEGSKA (reference sequence). This CDR3 is built from 13 residues. CDR3 in DNA: TGCAGTGCTAGAGTGAGCTCCCGGGAGACCCAGTACTTC. Translated: CSARVSSRETQYF.

V and J are TRBV2 and TRBJ1-2, with a weak D call TRBD1 (6 bases). Germline CDR1 SNHLY, CDR2 FYNNEI. Trimming left V 8 bases short and J 4 bases short, with 11 bases between. The CDR3 consists of 12 residues. The CDR3 coding sequence is TGTGCCAGCTTGGGGGGCGTCTATGGCTACACCTTC. Protein product: CASLGGVYGYTF. The whole variable domain, filled in from reference TRBV2 and TRBJ1-2, reads EPEVTQTPSHQVTQMGQEVILRCVPISNHLYFYWYRQILGQKVEFLVSFYNNEISEKSEIFDDQFSVERPDGSNFTLKIRSTKLEDSAMYFCASLGGVYGYTFGSGTRLTVV.

This clonotype appeared many times. The chain uses TRBV29-1 and TRBJ2-7, with TRBD2 matching over 9 bases. Trimming at V came to 4 bases and at J to 7 bases, leaving 20 bases not matched to a gene. Germline CDR1 reads SQVTM; CDR2 reads ANQGSEA. There are 17 residues in the CDR3. The CDR3 loop reads CSVAQLLAGGPPLEQYF. CDR3 coding DNA: TGCAGCGTTGCACAGCTTCTGGCGGGAGGGCCTCCCCTGGAGCAGTACTTC.

The rearrangement links TRBV29-1 to TRBJ2-5, with D unresolved. Germline V gene sequence: CDR1 SQVTM, CDR2 ANQGSEA. Trimming left V 5 bases short and J 1 base short, with 8 bases between. This CDR3 is built from 12 residues. DNA of the CDR3: TGCAGCGTTAGGGCGATCCAAGAGACCCAGTACTTC. Translation: CSVRAIQETQYF.

This clonotype has a count of ten or more. V is TRBV5-1 and J is TRBJ2-2; 7 bases map to TRBD1. From germline, CDR1 is SGHRS and CDR2 YFSETQ. The CDR3 has 16 amino acids. The V and J ends lost 5 bases and 0 bases, in that order; junction bases with no gene match: 7. The chain's CDR3 is CASSYRDSTNTGELFF. In nucleotides, the CDR3 is TGCGCCAGCAGTTATAGGGACAGCACGAACACCGGGGAGCTGTTTTTT.

This clonotype was seen a single time. The CDR3 loop reads CASSLAKVSSKDTQYF. As DNA, the CDR3 is TGCGCCAGCAGCTTGGCAAAGGTGTCGAGCAAGGATACGCAGTATTTT. The chain uses TRBV5-1 and TRBJ2-3; D unresolved. The CDR3 spans 16 residues. V was pared by 0 bases and J by 6 bases, with 17 bases between. Per the germline V gene, CDR1 is SGHRS and CDR2 is YFSETQ.

This clonotype was picked up many times. V gene TRBV28 combines with J gene TRBJ1-2; D possibly corresponds to TRBD1 (6 bases). Germline values: CDR1 MDHEN, CDR2 SYDVKM. This CDR3 comprises 12 residues. Trimming cost V 3 bases and J 8 bases, with 10 bases left between them. Here the CDR3 reads CASSFPGVGYTF. The CDR3 DNA reads as TGTGCCAGCAGTTTCCCAGGGGTAGGCTACACCTTC.

This clonotype was counted ten times or more. CDR3 nucleotide sequence: TGTGCCAGCAGCTGGGAGGGGACGAGAGCCGGGGAGCTGTTTTTT. As protein: CASSWEGTRAGELFF. The chain couples TRBV7-9 to TRBJ2-2; TRBD2 matches 7 bases. V lost 4 bases, J lost 6 bases, and 8 bases stayed unmatched. Looked up from germline, CDR1 is SEHNR and CDR2 is FQNEAQ (reference sequence). The CDR3 runs to 15 residues.